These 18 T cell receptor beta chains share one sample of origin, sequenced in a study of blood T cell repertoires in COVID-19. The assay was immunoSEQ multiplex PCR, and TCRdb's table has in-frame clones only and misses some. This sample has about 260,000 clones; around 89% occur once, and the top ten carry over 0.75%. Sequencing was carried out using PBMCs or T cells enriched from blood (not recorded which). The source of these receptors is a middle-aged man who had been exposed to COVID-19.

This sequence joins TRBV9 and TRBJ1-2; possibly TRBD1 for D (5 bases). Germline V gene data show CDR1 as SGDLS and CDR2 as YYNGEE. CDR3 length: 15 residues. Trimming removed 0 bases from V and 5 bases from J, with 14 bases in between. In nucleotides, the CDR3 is TGTGCCAGCAGCGTAGGCCCGGGAGGGGTATATGGCTACACCTTC. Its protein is CASSVGPGGVYGYTF. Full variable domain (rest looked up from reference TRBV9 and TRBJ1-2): DSGVTQTPKHLITATGQRVTLRCSPRSGDLSVYWYQQSLDQGLQFLIQYYNGEERAKGNILERFSAQQFPDLHSELNLSSLELGDSALYFCASSVGPGGVYGYTFGSGTRLTVV.

CDR3 protein: CASSRGQPSGDTQYF. The CDR3 DNA reads as TGTGCCAGCAGCCGAGGTCAGCCCTCCGGAGATACGCAGTATTTT. This rearrangement joins TRBV3-1 (or the pseudogene TRBV3-2) to TRBJ2-3; D is undetermined. V shed 4 bases and J shed 5 bases, with 16 bases lying between them. The CDR3 covers 15 residues. Germline V gene sequence: CDR1 LGHDT, CDR2 YNNKEL (reference sequence).

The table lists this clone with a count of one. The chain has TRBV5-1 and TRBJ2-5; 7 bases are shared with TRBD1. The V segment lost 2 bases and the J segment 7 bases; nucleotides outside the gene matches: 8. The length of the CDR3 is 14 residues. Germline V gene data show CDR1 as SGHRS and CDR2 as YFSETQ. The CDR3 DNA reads TGCGCCAGCAGCTTTCAGGGGGTGGAGGTGACCCAGTACTTC. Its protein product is CASSFQGVEVTQYF.

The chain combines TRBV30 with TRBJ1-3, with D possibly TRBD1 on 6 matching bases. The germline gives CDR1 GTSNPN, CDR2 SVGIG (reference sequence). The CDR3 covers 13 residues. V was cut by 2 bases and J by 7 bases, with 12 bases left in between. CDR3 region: CAWSTGIRNTIYF. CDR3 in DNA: TGTGCCTGGAGTACAGGGATCCGGAACACCATATATTTT.

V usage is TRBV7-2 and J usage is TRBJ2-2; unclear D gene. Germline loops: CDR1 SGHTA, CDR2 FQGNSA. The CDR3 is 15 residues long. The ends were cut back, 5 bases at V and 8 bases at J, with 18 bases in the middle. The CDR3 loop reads CASSRRSHGEGELFF. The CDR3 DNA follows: TGTGCCAGCAGCCGCCGTAGCCACGGTGAGGGGGAGCTGTTTTTT.

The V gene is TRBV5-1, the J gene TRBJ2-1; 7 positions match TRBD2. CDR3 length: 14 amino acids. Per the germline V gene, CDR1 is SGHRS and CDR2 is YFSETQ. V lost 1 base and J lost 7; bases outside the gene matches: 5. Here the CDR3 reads CASSLFGGMNEQFF. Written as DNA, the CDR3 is TGCGCCAGCAGCTTGTTCGGGGGGATGAATGAGCAGTTCTTC. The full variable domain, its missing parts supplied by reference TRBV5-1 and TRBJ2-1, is KAGVTQTPRYLIKTRGQQVTLSCSPISGHRSVSWYQQTPGQGLQFLFEYFSETQRNKGNFPGRFSGRQFSNSRSEMNVSTLELGDSALYLCASSLFGGMNEQFFGPGTRLTVL.

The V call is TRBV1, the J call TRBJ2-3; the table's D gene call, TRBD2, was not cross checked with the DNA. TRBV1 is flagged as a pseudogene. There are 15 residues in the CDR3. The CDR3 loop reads CTSSQTRCVTDTQYF. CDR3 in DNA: TGCACCAGCAGCCAGACTAGGTGCGTAACAGATACGCAGTATTTT.

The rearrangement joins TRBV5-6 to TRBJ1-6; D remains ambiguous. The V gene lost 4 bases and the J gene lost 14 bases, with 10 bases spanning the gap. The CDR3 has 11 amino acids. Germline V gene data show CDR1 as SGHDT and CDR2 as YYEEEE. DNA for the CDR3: TGTGCCAGCAGCCAGGCCGATTCCCTCCACTTT. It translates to CASSQADSLHF. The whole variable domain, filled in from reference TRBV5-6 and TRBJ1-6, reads DAGVTQSPTHLIKTRGQQVTLRCSPKSGHDTVSWYQQALGQGPQFIFQYYEEEERQRGNFPDRFSGHQFPNYSSELNVNALLLGDSALYLCASSQADSLHFGNGTRLTVT.

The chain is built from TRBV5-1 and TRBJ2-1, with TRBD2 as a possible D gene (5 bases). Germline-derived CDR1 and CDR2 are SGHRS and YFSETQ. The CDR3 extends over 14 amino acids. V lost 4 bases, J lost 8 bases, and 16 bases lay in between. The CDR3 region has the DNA TGCGCCAGCAGCCAAGGACCCGAGAGGGATGAGCAGTTCTTC. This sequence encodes CASSQGPERDEQFF.

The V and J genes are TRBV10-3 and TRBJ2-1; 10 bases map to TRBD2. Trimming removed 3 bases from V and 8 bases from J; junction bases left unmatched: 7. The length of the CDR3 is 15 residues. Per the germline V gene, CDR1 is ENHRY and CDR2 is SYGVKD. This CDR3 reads CAISDLAGDLDEQFF. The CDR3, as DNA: TGTGCCATCAGTGACCTAGCGGGAGACTTGGATGAGCAGTTCTTC.

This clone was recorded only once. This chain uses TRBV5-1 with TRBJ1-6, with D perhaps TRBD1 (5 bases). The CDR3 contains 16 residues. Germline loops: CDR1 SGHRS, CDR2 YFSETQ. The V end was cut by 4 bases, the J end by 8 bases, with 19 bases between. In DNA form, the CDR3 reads TGCGCCAGCAGCCCAACCCGGGGGGGAATCGATTCACCCCTCCACTTT. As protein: CASSPTRGGIDSPLHF.

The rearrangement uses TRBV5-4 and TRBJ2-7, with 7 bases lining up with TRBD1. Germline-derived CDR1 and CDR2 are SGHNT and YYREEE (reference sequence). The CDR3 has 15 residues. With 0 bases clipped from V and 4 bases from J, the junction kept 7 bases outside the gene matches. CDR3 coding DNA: TGTGCCAGCAGCTTGGACACAGGGGCGCCGTACGAGCAGTACTTC. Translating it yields CASSLDTGAPYEQYF.

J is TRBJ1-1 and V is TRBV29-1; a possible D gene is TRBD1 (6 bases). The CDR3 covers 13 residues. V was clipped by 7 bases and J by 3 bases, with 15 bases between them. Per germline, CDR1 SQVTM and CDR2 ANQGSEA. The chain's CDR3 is CSATVDSHTEAFF. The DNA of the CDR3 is TGCAGCGCCACGGTGGACAGCCACACTGAAGCTTTCTTT.

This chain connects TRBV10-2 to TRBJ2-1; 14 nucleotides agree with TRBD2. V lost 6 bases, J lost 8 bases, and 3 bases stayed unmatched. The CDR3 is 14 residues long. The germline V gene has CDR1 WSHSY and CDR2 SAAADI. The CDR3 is CASSGTSGSDEQFF. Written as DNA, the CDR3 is TGCGCCAGCAGCGGGACTAGCGGGAGCGATGAGCAGTTCTTC.

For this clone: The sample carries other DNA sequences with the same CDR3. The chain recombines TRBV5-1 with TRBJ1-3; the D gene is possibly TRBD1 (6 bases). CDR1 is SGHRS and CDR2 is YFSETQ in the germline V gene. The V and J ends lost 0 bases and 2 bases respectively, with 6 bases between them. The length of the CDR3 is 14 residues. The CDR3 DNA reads TGCGCCAGCAGCTTGGGGGGGCCTGGAAACACCATATATTTT. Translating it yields CASSLGGPGNTIYF.

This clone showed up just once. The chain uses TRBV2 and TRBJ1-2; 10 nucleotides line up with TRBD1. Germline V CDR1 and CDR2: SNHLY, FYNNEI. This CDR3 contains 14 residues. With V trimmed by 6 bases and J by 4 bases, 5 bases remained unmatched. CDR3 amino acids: CASSETGGGYGYTF. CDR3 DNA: TGTGCCAGCAGCGAGACAGGGGGCGGCTATGGCTACACCTTC.

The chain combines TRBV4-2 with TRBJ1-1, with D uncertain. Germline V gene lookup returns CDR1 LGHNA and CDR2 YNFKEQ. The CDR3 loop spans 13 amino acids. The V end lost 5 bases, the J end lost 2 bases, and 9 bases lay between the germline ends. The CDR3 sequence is CASSLGRNTEAFF. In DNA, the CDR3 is TGTGCCAGCAGCTTGGGCCGAAACACTGAAGCTTTCTTT.

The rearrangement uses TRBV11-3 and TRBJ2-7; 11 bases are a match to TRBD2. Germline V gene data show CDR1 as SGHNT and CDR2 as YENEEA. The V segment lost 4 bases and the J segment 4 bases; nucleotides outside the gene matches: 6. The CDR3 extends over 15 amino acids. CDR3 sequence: CASSSSSGREYEQYV. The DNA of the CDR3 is TGTGCCAGCAGCTCCAGTAGCGGGAGGGAGTACGAGCAGTACGTC.